These 30 T cell receptor beta chains were all obtained from the same sample, sequenced in a study of shared clonotypes between healthy human individuals. Only in-frame clones appear in the TCRdb table, and some are missing; sequencing was by immunoSEQ multiplex PCR. Of about 1.5 million clones listed, 95% to 97% are singletons. What was sequenced was naive CD4+ T cells sorted from blood. Subset: CD45RA+ positively selected. These receptors came from a young man in good health.

The CDR3: CASSQDQGDSYNEQFF. CDR3 nucleotide sequence: TGCGCCAGCAGCCAAGATCAAGGGGACTCCTACAATGAGCAGTTCTTC. This sequence joins TRBV4-3 and TRBJ2-1, with D possibly being TRBD1 (5 bases). V gave up 0 bases and J gave up 0 bases, with 9 bases separating them. CDR1 and CDR2 from the germline V gene are LGHNA and YSLEER. The CDR3 runs to 16 residues.

The chain recombines TRBV5-1 with TRBJ2-5, with D possibly called TRBD1 or TRBD2 (5 bases each). Germline V lookup: CDR1 SGHRS, CDR2 YFSETQ. V lost 2 bases and J lost 5, with 16 bases in between. The CDR3 extends over 15 amino acids. CDR3 residues: CASSFYSRGLETQYF. CDR3 nucleotide sequence: TGCGCCAGCAGCTTTTACAGCCGGGGCTTGGAGACCCAGTACTTC. Looking up the rest from reference TRBV5-1 and TRBJ2-5 gives the full variable domain: KAGVTQTPRYLIKTRGQQVTLSCSPISGHRSVSWYQQTPGQGLQFLFEYFSETQRNKGNFPGRFSGRQFSNSRSEMNVSTLELGDSALYLCASSFYSRGLETQYFGPGTRLLVL.

V and J are TRBV28 and TRBJ1-4; D is uncertain. The CDR3 runs 13 residues. V lost 8 bases and J 8 bases, leaving 15 bases between the germline ends. CDR1 MDHEN and CDR2 SYDVKM come from the germline V gene. In DNA form, the CDR3 reads TGTGCCAGCTCCCTGCCGGCCCTCGAAAAACTGTTTTTT. Translating it yields CASSLPALEKLFF.

This rearrangement joins TRBV2 to TRBJ2-4, with 9 positions matching TRBD1. Germline CDR1 is SNHLY and CDR2 is FYNNEI. The CDR3 has 14 residues. V gave up 7 bases and J gave up 6 bases; unmatched junction bases: 7. The DNA of the CDR3 is TGTGCCAGCAAAGGACAGGGGTTATCAAACATTCAGTACTTC. Its protein product is CASKGQGLSNIQYF.

Regarding this clone: This specimen includes other DNA sequences encoding the same CDR3. V is TRBV19 and J is TRBJ2-2, with D possibly TRBD2 on 6 matching bases. V lost 1 base to trimming and J lost 1 base, with 7 bases between them. This CDR3 comprises 15 residues. Germline assignment: CDR1 LNHDA and CDR2 SQIVND (reference sequence). The CDR3: CASSIVGGNTGELFF. For the CDR3, the DNA is TGTGCCAGTAGTATAGTGGGGGGGAACACCGGGGAGCTGTTTTTT.

This clone was seen just once. The gene calls are TRBV7-2 and TRBJ2-1; TRBD1 aligns across 8 bases. Germline CDR1 and CDR2: SGHTA and FQGNSA. V lost 3 bases, J lost 9 bases, and 7 bases stayed unmatched. This CDR3 comprises 14 residues. The CDR3 DNA reads as TGTGCCAGCAGCTTCGGGACAGGACATCGTGAGCAGTTCTTC. It is translated as CASSFGTGHREQFF.

This clone was counted once. CDR3 coding DNA: TGTGCCAGCTCACCACAGAGGGGGAGCGGGAGGTCACAAGAGACCCAGTACTTC. Translated: CASSPQRGSGRSQETQYF. V and J are TRBV18 and TRBJ2-5; TRBD2 aligns across 9 bases. Losses at the gene ends were 1 base for V and 2 bases for J; bases not matched to a gene: 11. Germline loops: CDR1 KGHSH, CDR2 LQKENI. This CDR3 region has 18 residues.

The gene calls are TRBV10-3 and TRBJ2-6; D is unclear. V shed 9 bases and J shed 0 bases, with 15 bases lying between them. The CDR3 is made up of 16 amino acids. The germline CDR1 and CDR2 sequences are ENHRY and SYGVKD. The CDR3: CAMTPDAYSGANVLTF. Here the CDR3 DNA reads TGTGCCATGACCCCTGACGCCTACTCTGGGGCCAACGTCCTGACTTTC.

V and J are TRBV18 and TRBJ1-1; possible D gene TRBD1, 6 bases. V lost 2 bases and J lost 1, with 14 bases in between. CDR3 length equals 16 residues. Germline V gives CDR1 KGHSH, CDR2 LQKENI. The CDR3 spells CASSPNRAPQNTEAFF. Here the CDR3 DNA reads TGTGCCAGCTCACCAAACAGGGCACCTCAGAACACTGAAGCTTTCTTT.

The chain is built from TRBV5-1 and TRBJ2-1; TRBD1 matches at 8 bases. J lost 8 bases, V lost 1 base, and 8 bases had no gene match. The CDR3 is 15 residues long. Germline-derived CDR1 and CDR2 are SGHRS and YFSETQ. CDR3 protein: CASSLSGQGVDEQFF. CDR3 DNA sequence: TGCGCCAGCAGCTTGAGTGGACAGGGCGTCGATGAGCAGTTCTTC.

The CDR3 spells CASSQVGQGTKFEQYF. Here the CDR3 DNA reads TGCGCCAGCAGCCAAGTGGGACAGGGGACAAAATTCGAGCAGTACTTC. The chain couples TRBV4-1 to TRBJ2-7; 10 bases align to TRBD1. The CDR3 runs 16 residues. Trimming at V came to 1 base and at J to 6 bases, leaving 9 bases not matched to a gene. Germline CDR1 reads MGHRA; CDR2 reads YSYEKL.

The chain recombines TRBV5-1 with TRBJ2-1, with D tentatively TRBD1 or TRBD2 (6 bases each). The length of the CDR3 is 16 residues. The V end lost 3 bases, the J end lost 7 bases, and 20 bases lay between the germline ends. Germline assignment: CDR1 SGHRS and CDR2 YFSETQ. CDR3 amino acids: CASSWDLWGQGNEQFF. CDR3 bases: TGCGCCAGCAGCTGGGACTTATGGGGGCAGGGGAATGAGCAGTTCTTC.

In its sample, this clone was seen a few times. This chain uses TRBV11-2 with TRBJ2-7; TRBD1 is a possible D gene (5 bases). The V gene's germline CDR1 is SGHAT and CDR2 FQNNGV. Trimming stripped 5 bases from V and 2 bases from J, with 7 bases between. This CDR3 spans 12 amino acids. The CDR3 protein is CASSAQAYEQYF. The CDR3 nucleotides read TGTGCCAGCAGCGCACAGGCCTACGAGCAGTACTTC.

This clone was counted a single time. This rearrangement joins TRBV11-3 to TRBJ2-5; 10 nucleotides match TRBD2. The germline V gene encodes CDR1 SGHNT and CDR2 YENEEA. The CDR3 sequence is 16 residues long. With V trimmed by 1 base and J by 5 bases, 7 bases remained unmatched. CDR3 coding DNA: TGTGCCAGCAGCTTAGGGCGGCTAGCGGGGGTGGAGACCCAGTACTTC. It translates to CASSLGRLAGVETQYF.

A note on this clone: The same CDR3 also results from other DNA sequences found in this sample. The chain carries TRBV5-1 and TRBJ2-7, with D uncertain. Trimming stripped 0 bases from V and 3 bases from J, with 7 bases between. This CDR3 has 13 amino acids. The germline V gene has CDR1 SGHRS and CDR2 YFSETQ. CDR3 in amino acids: CASSLDRVYEQYF. The CDR3 DNA is TGCGCCAGCAGCTTGGACCGGGTCTACGAGCAGTACTTC. Looking up the rest from reference TRBV5-1 and TRBJ2-7 gives the full variable domain: KAGVTQTPRYLIKTRGQQVTLSCSPISGHRSVSWYQQTPGQGLQFLFEYFSETQRNKGNFPGRFSGRQFSNSRSEMNVSTLELGDSALYLCASSLDRVYEQYFGPGTRLTVT.

This sequence joins TRBV4-1 and TRBJ1-4, with no clear D. Per the germline V gene, CDR1 is MGHRA and CDR2 is YSYEKL. V gave up 0 bases and J gave up 8 bases, with 7 bases separating them. The CDR3 runs to 13 residues. The CDR3 loop reads CASSQERGEKLFF. CDR3 nucleotides: TGCGCCAGCAGCCAAGAAAGAGGGGAAAAACTGTTTTTT.

This chain uses TRBV12-5 with TRBJ2-7; 14 nucleotides agree with TRBD2. CDR1 and CDR2 from the germline V gene are LGHNT and FRNRAP. This CDR3 is built from 18 residues. V dropped 0 bases and J dropped 3; count of bases not matched to a gene: 7. In nucleotides, the CDR3 is TGTGCTAGTGGTTTGGTACTAGGGACTAGCGGGAGTGACTACGAGCAGTACTTC. It codes for CASGLVLGTSGSDYEQYF.

The V gene is TRBV5-4, the J gene TRBJ2-1, with D possibly TRBD2 on 9 matching bases. The V and J ends lost 4 bases and 5 bases respectively, with 25 bases between them. From germline, CDR1 is SGHNT and CDR2 YYREEE (reference sequence). This CDR3 is 18 amino acids long. The chain's CDR3 is CASSQGASGVLVHNEQFF. The CDR3 DNA follows: TGTGCCAGCAGCCAGGGGGCTAGCGGGGTGTTGGTCCACAATGAGCAGTTCTTC.

The J gene is TRBJ1-2, the V gene TRBV19, with D perhaps TRBD1 (5 bases). The V end was cut by 5 bases, the J end by 7 bases, with 11 bases between. Germline CDR1 reads LNHDA; CDR2 reads SQIVND (reference sequence). This CDR3 spans 12 amino acids. CDR3 region: CASSSRGGGYTF. The CDR3 DNA sequence: TGTGCCAGTAGTTCTAGGGGCGGTGGCTACACCTTC. Supplemented by reference TRBV19 and TRBJ1-2, the full variable domain reads DGGITQSPKYLFRKEGQNVTLSCEQNLNHDAMYWYRQDPGQGLRLIYYSQIVNDFQKGDIAEGYSVSREKKESFPLTVTSAQKNPTAFYLCASSSRGGGYTFGSGTRLTVV.

V gene TRBV19 combines with J gene TRBJ2-7; 8 positions match TRBD2. The CDR3 is 14 residues long. The ends lost 2 bases at V and 8 bases at J; junction bases unmatched: 8. From germline, CDR1 is LNHDA and CDR2 SQIVND (reference sequence). In DNA, the CDR3 is TGTGCCAGTAGTATACAGACGGGAGGGCCGCAGCAGTACTTC. As protein: CASSIQTGGPQQYF.

This chain links TRBV28 with TRBJ2-3; D is possibly TRBD1 (5 bases). Between the trimmed V and J ends, which lost 7 bases and 3 bases, there was a span of 8 bases. CDR3 length: 12 amino acids. Germline V gene sequence: CDR1 MDHEN, CDR2 SYDVKM. Here the CDR3 reads CASTHRTDTQYF. The CDR3 DNA reads as TGTGCCAGCACACACAGGACAGATACGCAGTATTTT.

The chain couples TRBV5-6 to TRBJ2-5, with 7 bases identical to TRBD1. Trimming took 6 bases from V and 2 from J; bases not matched to a gene: 4. This CDR3 comprises 13 residues. CDR1 and CDR2 (germline): SGHDT, YYEEEE. As DNA, the CDR3 is TGTGCCAGCAACCCCAGGGGGCAAGAGACCCAGTACTTC. Encoded protein: CASNPRGQETQYF.

In DNA form, the CDR3 reads TGTGCCACCAGCAGAGAATTGGGGCTGACTTTCTTT. Protein product: CATSRELGLTFF. The rearrangement links TRBV15 to TRBJ1-1, with D possibly TRBD1 on 5 matching bases. The germline V and J ends were trimmed by 0 bases and 12 bases, with 11 bases remaining between them. This CDR3 has 12 residues. CDR1 and CDR2 (germline): LNHNV, YYDKDF (reference sequence).

The chain recombines TRBV6-5 with TRBJ1-1; D possibly corresponds to TRBD1 (5 bases). Trimming took 6 bases from V and 2 from J, leaving 13 bases between them. There are 14 residues in the CDR3. Per germline, CDR1 MNHEY and CDR2 SVGAGI. The DNA of the CDR3 is TGTGCCAGCAGGCGCAGCGGGGACAACACTGAAGCTTTCTTT. Its translation is CASRRSGDNTEAFF.

This clone was observed a single time. The chain couples TRBV5-4 to TRBJ2-3, with D unresolved. Trimming left V 2 bases short and J 4 bases short, with 8 bases between. The CDR3 contains 13 residues. Germline assignment: CDR1 SGHNT and CDR2 YYREEE (reference sequence). The CDR3 DNA follows: TGTGCCAGCAGCTTACCTCTCCCAGATACGCAGTATTTT. It codes for CASSLPLPDTQYF.

V usage is TRBV2 and J usage is TRBJ2-7; 8 bases are a match to TRBD1. CDR1 and CDR2 from the germline V gene are SNHLY and FYNNEI. Losses at the gene ends were 9 bases for V and 2 bases for J; bases not matched to a gene: 6. This CDR3 spans 13 amino acids. This CDR3 reads CARRGQGAYEQYF. The CDR3 DNA reads as TGTGCCAGAAGAGGACAGGGTGCCTACGAGCAGTACTTC.

This clone was seen only a few times. The V and J genes are TRBV6-5 and TRBJ2-2; no reliable D call. Germline V gives CDR1 MNHEY, CDR2 SVGAGI. Between the trimmed V and J ends, which lost 2 bases and 6 bases, there was a span of 7 bases. CDR3 length equals 13 residues. The CDR3 coding sequence is TGTGCCAGCAGTTACCAAGTGGCCGGGGAGCTGTTTTTT. It yields the protein CASSYQVAGELFF.

The CDR3 here is CSVRTGVYGYTF. The CDR3 DNA is TGCAGCGTTCGGACAGGGGTCTATGGCTACACCTTC. The V gene is TRBV29-1, the J gene TRBJ1-2; 9 positions agree with TRBD1. Germline CDR1 reads SQVTM; CDR2 reads ANQGSEA. With 5 bases clipped from V and 4 bases from J, the junction kept 2 bases outside the gene matches. The CDR3 is 12 amino acids.

This clone was seen just once. The V call is TRBV29-1, the J call TRBJ2-1; TRBD1 matches at 10 bases. Unmatched junction bases numbered 13, after V lost 6 bases and J lost 2 bases. Per the germline V gene, CDR1 is SQVTM and CDR2 is ANQGSEA. CDR3 length: 17 amino acids. The DNA of the CDR3 is TGCAGCGTAACCGGGACAGGGGAAAAGAGGGCCTACAATGAGCAGTTCTTC. Residues: CSVTGTGEKRAYNEQFF.

This clone was detected only once. The same CDR3 also results from other DNA sequences found in this sample. The chain joins TRBV7-9 to TRBJ2-1; no clear D. Trimming took off 3 bases at V and 0 bases at J, with 3 bases between the two ends. CDR3 size: 13 residues. Germline V gives CDR1 SEHNR, CDR2 FQNEAQ (reference sequence). CDR3 sequence (DNA): TGTGCCAGCAGCTTGAGCTCCTACAATGAGCAGTTCTTC. Amino acid sequence: CASSLSSYNEQFF.